This entry concerns a single T cell receptor (beta chain). Its antigen is unidentified. The V gene lost 1 base and the J gene lost 8 bases, with 8 bases spanning the gap. CDR3 length: 12 residues. This sample is part of a study of blood T cells in healthy people across ages. Next came a second PCR, run for about 7 to 12 cycles, which used a sample-barcoded 5' primer along with a J-beta primer mix. The yield of each sample was at least 2.5 million CDR3-containing paired-end reads. A single record per CDR3 protein comes from TCRdb applying MiXCR to the 5' RACE reads. The repertoire has approximately 1.5 million distinct CDR3 sequences, roughly a third of them found once; the top ten carry about 11%. Notes on the study in general: The percentage of naive T cells correlated strongly with TCR beta diversity. The study found more naive CD4+ cells and higher diversity in long-lived than aged donors.

The source of this sequence is a woman aged 25 to 45 in good health. The chain carries TRBV12-3 or TRBV12-4 and TRBJ1-1; D is ambiguous. The specimen sequenced was blood. The CDR3 sequence: CASSLVLQEAFF. For the CDR3, the DNA is TGTGCCAGCAGTTTAGTGCTACAGGAAGCTTTCTTT.